A single sample gave rise to the 14 T cell receptor beta chains below, sequenced in a study of radiotherapy plus CTLA-4 blockade in lung cancer. Sequenced by immunoSEQ multiplex PCR; TCRdb stores in-frame clones only, minus some. The sample lists 85,000 to 90,000 clones, 55% to 75% occurring once. The material sequenced was peripheral blood, taken from a patient treated with radiotherapy plus ipilimumab. These TCRs come from a human donor with non-small cell lung cancer that progressed on radiotherapy plus ipilimumab.

The CDR3 DNA is TGTGCCAGCAGGTTCGGGGTTGCCGCTGAAGCTTTCTTT. It specifies CASRFGVAAEAFF. The rearrangement joins TRBV28 to TRBJ1-1; D remains unclear. Per germline, CDR1 MDHEN and CDR2 SYDVKM. There are 13 residues in the CDR3. The V end was cut by 6 bases, the J end by 6 bases, with 14 bases between.

The J gene is TRBJ1-1, the V gene TRBV7-3; no reliable D call. The ends were cut back, 1 base at V and 2 bases at J, with 11 bases in the middle. The CDR3 covers 15 residues. Germline CDR1 is SGHTA and CDR2 is FQGTGA. CDR3 DNA: TGTGCCAGCAGCTTAATCAGAGGCTCCAACACTGAAGCTTTCTTT. Its protein product is CASSLIRGSNTEAFF.

The chain joins TRBV28 to TRBJ2-7, with TRBD1 identical over 8 bases. The CDR3 runs 14 residues. V shed 4 bases and J 6 bases; nucleotides not matched to a gene: 8. Germline V gene data show CDR1 as MDHEN and CDR2 as SYDVKM. The CDR3 nucleotides are TGTGCCAGCAGTTCATCCCTAGACAGGGGCGAGCAGTACTTC. This encodes CASSSSLDRGEQYF.

This chain uses TRBV7-2 with TRBJ1-1; D is possibly TRBD1 (6 bases). The CDR3 spans 15 residues. Germline lookup yields CDR1 SGHTA and CDR2 FQGNSA. The V end lost 2 bases, the J end lost 3 bases, and 13 bases lay between the germline ends. The CDR3 reads CASSLRPQGDTEAFF. The DNA for the CDR3 is TGTGCCAGCAGCTTAAGGCCACAGGGAGACACTGAAGCTTTCTTT.

In its sample, this clone was seen a few times. This chain connects TRBV28 to TRBJ2-7, with D perhaps matching TRBD1 (6 bases). Trimming removed 2 bases at V and 2 bases at J, with 28 bases between. This CDR3 contains 20 residues. The germline gives CDR1 MDHEN, CDR2 SYDVKM. The CDR3 bases are TGTGCCAGCAGTTTACCCCCCCCGACAGGCCGGACAGTTATTACCTACGAGCAGTACTTC. Translation gives CASSLPPPTGRTVITYEQYF.

The chain is built from TRBV5-1 and TRBJ2-3; 10 bases line up with TRBD2. The ends lost 0 bases at V and 2 bases at J; junction bases unmatched: 3. The length of the CDR3 is 16 residues. The germline V gene encodes CDR1 SGHRS and CDR2 YFSETQ. The CDR3 protein is CASSLGAGGLTDTQYF. DNA for the CDR3: TGCGCCAGCAGCTTGGGAGCGGGAGGGCTCACAGATACGCAGTATTTT.

The chain combines TRBV7-6 with TRBJ2-3; D gene ambiguous. V was trimmed by 1 base and J by 5 bases, leaving 7 bases between them. The CDR3 contains 13 residues. In germline, CDR1 is SGHVS, CDR2 FNYEAQ. The CDR3 DNA is TGTGCCAGCAGCTTAGGGGCGGAAGATACGCAGTATTTT. It specifies CASSLGAEDTQYF.

The chain has TRBV19 and TRBJ2-7; 9 bases agree with TRBD1. Germline V gene lookup returns CDR1 LNHDA and CDR2 SQIVND (reference sequence). This CDR3 comprises 15 residues. Losses at the gene ends were 3 bases for V and 6 bases for J; bases not matched to a gene: 9. For the CDR3, the DNA is TGTGCCAGTAGTATGGGCCGGGACAGGGCCTCCGAGCAGTACTTC. Encoded protein: CASSMGRDRASEQYF.

The V call is TRBV6-5, the J call TRBJ2-2, with a tentative D call TRBD1 (5 bases). This CDR3 region has 14 residues. V lost 5 bases to trimming and J lost 7 bases, with 14 bases between them. Germline loops: CDR1 MNHEY, CDR2 SVGAGI. The CDR3 here is CASSGAFEDGELFF. The DNA of the CDR3 is TGTGCCAGCAGTGGGGCCTTTGAGGACGGGGAGCTGTTTTTT.

The chain uses TRBV1 and TRBJ1-1. TRBV1 is annotated as a pseudogene. The CDR3 is made up of 14 amino acids. CDR3 amino acids: CTSSQERENTEAFF. DNA of the CDR3: TGCACCAGCAGCCAAGAAAGGGAGAACACTGAAGCTTTCTTT.

This clone was seen more than once but under ten times. V gene TRBV4-3 combines with J gene TRBJ1-3; TRBD1 is a possible D gene (5 bases). The CDR3 spans 16 residues. Germline CDR1 and CDR2: LGHNA and YSLEER. V gave up 1 base and J gave up 8 bases, with 18 bases separating them. CDR3 sequence (DNA): TGCGCCAGCAGCCAAGGCCCCAGTATAAGAGGGGACACCATATATTTT. Amino acid sequence: CASSQGPSIRGDTIYF.

The rearrangement uses TRBV9 and TRBJ2-3, with a possible D match to TRBD1 (6 bases). V shed 4 bases and J shed 3 bases, with 15 bases lying between them. The CDR3 is 15 amino acids. The germline V gene encodes CDR1 SGDLS and CDR2 YYNGEE. The CDR3 region has the DNA TGTGCCAGCAGCCTTCAGGGGTCGGGGACAGATACGCAGTATTTT. It yields the protein CASSLQGSGTDTQYF.

J is TRBJ2-1 and V is TRBV28; 12 bases fit TRBD1. CDR1 is MDHEN, CDR2 SYDVKM, per germline. Trimming removed 5 bases from V and 2 bases from J; junction bases left unmatched: 4. CDR3 length equals 16 residues. The CDR3 protein is CASSGDRGPTYNEQFF. In DNA form, the CDR3 reads TGTGCCAGCAGTGGGGACAGGGGGCCCACCTACAATGAGCAGTTCTTC.

The chain combines TRBV29-1 with TRBJ2-7; D could derive from TRBD1 or TRBD2 (5 bases each). In germline, CDR1 is SQVTM, CDR2 ANQGSEA. The length of the CDR3 is 13 residues. V was trimmed by 4 bases and J by 5 bases, leaving 15 bases between them. The DNA for the CDR3 is TGCAGCGTTGGAGGGGCGTTCGGGGACGAGCAGTACTTC. Residues: CSVGGAFGDEQYF.